This T cell receptor beta chain is from a study of blood T cell repertoires in COVID-19. Study at large: Sources were T cells, B-cell-depleted T cells, or PBMCs; the material itself was cDNA or gDNA.

The ends lost 0 bases at V and 9 bases at J; junction bases unmatched: 3. Germline V lookup: CDR1 SGDLS, CDR2 YYNGEE. The CDR3 spans 15 residues. Measured with immunoSEQ multiplex PCR; TCRdb has only the in-frame clones, and not every one. The top ten hold 3% to 3.5% of the sample, which has hundreds of thousands of clones, about 73% seen once. The chain links TRBV9 to TRBJ2-1; 13 positions agree with TRBD2. This clonotype was sampled from an elderly woman with acute or convalescent COVID-19. The material sequenced was peripheral blood. The CDR3 reads CASSVGGLAGAEQFF. The CDR3 nucleotides read TGTGCCAGCAGCGTAGGTGGACTAGCGGGAGCTGAGCAGTTCTTC.